This TCR beta chain was identified in a study of T cells after yellow fever vaccination. The overall study: SMART-Seq v4 Ultra Low Input prepared libraries from low-cell fractions. Broader study findings: Clones from primary vaccination mostly reappeared after the booster (roughly 95% CD4, less than 90% CD8). A weaker but faster secondary response was observed, peaking on day 5 versus 15.

In germline, CDR1 is SGHTA, CDR2 FQGNSA. There are 16 residues in the CDR3. V was shortened by 7 bases and J by 3 bases, with 20 bases between the two germline ends. 5'RACE template switching added a universal primer site and UMIs to TCR cDNA. In TCRdb, the 5' RACE reads were re-called with MiXCR into one record per CDR3 protein. The data contain 350,000 to 450,000 distinct CDR3 sequences, about 6% of them singletons. This clonotype was recorded a few times. Its antigen remains unidentified. This chain connects TRBV7-2 to TRBJ2-3; a possible D gene is TRBD2 (6 bases). This material consisted of PBMCs, taken 5 days after the yellow fever booster vaccination. The receptor was derived from a man aged 25 to 40 who received the YFV17D yellow fever vaccine. The DNA of the CDR3 is TGTGCCAGCACACGAGCCGGCACTGGGAGGACAGATACGCAGTATTTT. This codes for CASTRAGTGRTDTQYF.